Listed below are T cell receptor beta chains from one sample, sequenced in a study of T cells in Graves' hyperthyroidism and ophthalmopathy. TCRdb processed the multiplex PCR reads anew with MiXCR; each CDR3 protein has one entry. The data contain 550,000 to 850,000 distinct CDR3 sequences, around 19% of them singletons. The sample comprised blood. The receptor source for this set is a woman in her 50s with Graves' hyperthyroidism that later progressed to Graves' ophthalmopathy. Each CDR3 is given with its conserved first and last residue. The D gene is left open where the match is weak. Expanded clones are given a class, and other clones once, few, many or no size at all.

>16|NA|NA|TRBV9|TRBJ1-6
TGTGCCAGCAGCGTGGCGACCGGGGCCAATAATTCACCCCTCCACTTT
CASSVATGANNSPLHF
>14|many|TRBD1|TRBV5-1|TRBJ1-2
TGCGCCAGCCGTCCGGGGACAGGTGACTATGGCTACACCTTC
CASRPGTGDYGYTF
>16|many|NA|TRBV12-3/TRBV12-4|TRBJ1-5
TGTGCCAGCAAAATGGCGGGCAGGGGAAGCAATCAGCCCCAGCATTTT
CASKMAGRGSNQPQHF
>17|few|TRBD1|TRBV5-6|TRBJ2-3
TGTGCCAGCGGGGGTTCGAAGACCGGGACAGCCACAGATACGCAGTATTTT
CASGGSKTGTATDTQYF
>15|NA|NA|TRBV6-5|TRBJ1-3
TGTGCCAGCAGTTACCTAAAACCCACTGGAAACACCATATATTTT
CASSYLKPTGNTIYF
>16|NA|TRBD1|TRBV10-3|TRBJ1-5
TGTGCCATCAGTGACCTCGATACAGGGGGGGATCAGCCCCAGCATTTT
CAISDLDTGGDQPQHF
>15|few|TRBD2|TRBV3-1|TRBJ2-7
TGTGCCAGCAGCCATGGGACTAGCGGGGGCCACGAGCAGTACTTC
CASSHGTSGGHEQYF
>13|NA|NA|TRBV6-5|TRBJ2-2
TGTGCCAGCAGTTACTGGGGCCCCGGGGAGCTGTTTTTT
CASSYWGPGELFF
>16|many|NA|TRBV3-1|TRBJ2-2
TGTGCCAGCAGCCTTGACAGGACCCAGAACACCGGGGAGCTGTTTTTT
CASSLDRTQNTGELFF
>15|many|NA|TRBV10-2|TRBJ2-1
TGCGCCAGCATGGCGGGCCAGAGCTCCTACAATGAGCAGTTCTTC
CASMAGQSSYNEQFF
>14|few|NA|TRBV4-2|TRBJ1-5
TGTGCCAGCAGCCTCACAGGAGTGGGCCAGCCCCAGCATTTT
CASSLTGVGQPQHF
>13|NA|NA|TRBV19|TRBJ1-1
TGTGCCACCCAACAGACCATGAACACTGAAGCTTTCTTT
CATQQTMNTEAFF
>15|few|NA|TRBV15|TRBJ2-5
TGTGCCACCAGCGTCAACAGGGAGGGTTGGGAGACCCAGTACTTC
CATSVNREGWETQYF
>13|many|NA|TRBV11-2|TRBJ2-7
TGTGCCAGCGTAGCTCAGGGATCCTACGAGCAGTACTTC
CASVAQGSYEQYF
>18|NA|NA|TRBV4-1|TRBJ1-6
TGCGCCAGCAGCCACATAGGTTCCAAGGGGAAGGGGGATTCACCCCTCCACTTT
CASSHIGSKGKGDSPLHF
>15|many|NA|TRBV5-6|TRBJ2-5
TGTGCCAGCAGCACCGTGGGACAAACCCAAGAGACCCAGTACTTC
CASSTVGQTQETQYF
>12|few|NA|TRBV19|TRBJ2-2
TGTGCCAGCGAACAGGGATTCGGGGAGCTGTTTTTT
CASEQGFGELFF
>10|few|NA|TRBV6-1|TRBJ2-5
TGTGCCAGCAGCTCAGGGACCCAGTACTTC
CASSSGTQYF
>15|NA|NA|TRBV24-1|TRBJ1-4
TGTGCCACCAGTGATCGAACAGTCCCTAATGAAAAACTGTTTTTT
CATSDRTVPNEKLFF
>10|few|NA|TRBV20-1|TRBJ2-3
TGCAGTGCTAGTCAGGATACGCAGTATTTT
CSASQDTQYF
>17|many|NA|TRBV12-3/TRBV12-4|TRBJ2-2
TGTGCCAGCAGTCCAACCCCTTCTGGTTTGAACACCGGGGAGCTGTTTTTT
CASSPTPSGLNTGELFF
>15|NA|NA|TRBV7-6|TRBJ1-6
TGTGCCAGCAGCGCACAGGGTAGTCGGGATTCACCCCTCCACTTT
CASSAQGSRDSPLHF